These 10 T cell receptor beta chains originate from one sample sequenced in a study of blood T cell repertoires in COVID-19. Sequencing used immunoSEQ multiplex PCR; TCRdb keeps in-frame clones, though not all of them. The sample contains around 30,000 clones, roughly 65% of which appear only once. Sequenced: peripheral blood. The receptors originated from a human donor in a cohort sampled during active COVID-19.

V and J are TRBV5-6 and TRBJ1-2; the D gene is possibly TRBD1 (5 bases). CDR1 is SGHDT, CDR2 YYEEEE, per germline. Between the trimmed V and J ends, which lost 0 bases and 8 bases, there was a span of 11 bases. This CDR3 contains 13 residues. The DNA of the CDR3 is TGTGCCAGCAGCTTGGGGCAGGGTCTCGGCTACACCTTC. Its protein is CASSLGQGLGYTF.

The gene calls are TRBV11-2 and TRBJ2-1; D perhaps matches TRBD2 (6 bases). Trimming removed 1 base from V and 0 bases from J, with 7 bases in between. Germline V gives CDR1 SGHAT, CDR2 FQNNGV. There are 15 residues in the CDR3. The CDR3 DNA reads TGTGCCAGCAGCTTAGTCGGGAGCTCCTACAATGAGCAGTTCTTC. This encodes CASSLVGSSYNEQFF.

This clone was recorded once. The chain links TRBV27 to TRBJ2-5; TRBD2 aligns across 13 bases. The germline V gene encodes CDR1 MNHEY and CDR2 SMNVEV (reference sequence). The CDR3 runs 16 residues. Trimming cost V 4 bases and J 5 bases; bases outside gene matches: 7. The CDR3 DNA follows: TGTGCCAGCAGTTCTTGGACTAGCGGGAGACCGGAGACCCAGTACTTC. Protein: CASSSWTSGRPETQYF.

The CDR3 DNA reads TGTGCCAGCAGCGTAGGAGGGTACTCCTACAATGAGCAGTTCTTC. It is translated as CASSVGGYSYNEQFF. This chain links TRBV9 with TRBJ2-1; weak D call: TRBD2 (5 bases). V was clipped by 0 bases and J by 0 bases, with 7 bases between them. There are 15 residues in the CDR3. Per germline, CDR1 SGDLS and CDR2 YYNGEE.

The chain employs TRBV18 and TRBJ1-3, with a weak D call TRBD1 (5 bases). V was trimmed by 1 base and J by 4 bases, leaving 17 bases between them. Germline V lookup: CDR1 KGHSH, CDR2 LQKENI. The CDR3 is made up of 17 amino acids. This CDR3 reads CASSPRLEGISGNTIYF. In nucleotides, the CDR3 is TGTGCCAGCTCACCACGTTTGGAGGGGATATCAGGAAACACCATATATTTT.

This clone has just one count. The chain couples TRBV5-1 to TRBJ2-3, with 8 bases identical to TRBD2. The length of the CDR3 is 15 residues. Germline CDR1 SGHRS, CDR2 YFSETQ. Losses at the gene ends were 2 bases for V and 0 bases for J; bases not matched to a gene: 2. CDR3 loop: CASSLAGDSTDTQYF. The CDR3 nucleotides read TGCGCCAGCAGCTTAGCGGGGGATAGCACAGATACGCAGTATTTT.

CDR3 DNA: TGTGCCAGCAGTGGTGGGGCCACAGATACGCAGTATTTT. Protein: CASSGGATDTQYF. This chain uses TRBV2 with TRBJ2-3; TRBD1 might be the D (5 bases). Germline V gene sequence: CDR1 SNHLY, CDR2 FYNNEI. This CDR3 spans 13 amino acids. Trimming removed 4 bases at V and 2 bases at J, with 7 bases between.

This clone was counted between two and nine times. The genes are TRBV24-1 and TRBJ2-1, with TRBD2 matching 8 bases. The V segment lost 5 bases and the J segment 5 bases; nucleotides outside the gene matches: 7. Germline values: CDR1 KGHDR, CDR2 SFDVKD. CDR3 length: 15 amino acids. CDR3 bases: TGTGCCACCAGTGGCGCTAGCGGGTGGGACAATGAGCAGTTCTTC. Protein product: CATSGASGWDNEQFF.

The rearrangement uses TRBV6-6 and TRBJ2-1, with 11 bases that match TRBD2. Germline CDR1 and CDR2: MNHNY and SVGAGI (reference sequence). J gave up 4 bases and V 0 bases, and 2 bases lay outside the gene matches. This CDR3 comprises 16 residues. CDR3 nucleotide sequence: TGTGCCAGCAGTTACTCGGGACTAGCGGTGTACAATGAGCAGTTCTTC. Amino acids: CASSYSGLAVYNEQFF.

This chain connects TRBV6-6 to TRBJ2-7; maybe TRBD2 (5 bases). The CDR3 is 12 residues long. CDR1 and CDR2 from the germline V gene are MNHNY and SVGAGI (reference sequence). V was trimmed by 6 bases and J by 6 bases, leaving 12 bases between them. CDR3 sequence reads: CASSRTLLEQYF. The CDR3 nucleotides read TGTGCCAGCAGCAGGACTCTCCTCGAGCAGTACTTC.